The clone carrying this TCR beta chain was detected only a few times. Its antigen is currently unknown. This sample stems from a study of human T cells and chemical hapten exposure. Study conclusions and caveats: It was expanded TCRs that formed significantly more large CDR3 similarity clusters than controls did.

TCRdb itself ran the RACE reads through MiXCR, one entry per CDR3 protein. The profile shows fewer than 300,000 distinct CDR3 sequences, 7.5% to 8% of them singletons. CDR1 and CDR2 from the germline V gene are SGHTA and FQGNSA. The V end was cut by 2 bases, the J end by 4 bases, with 17 bases between. The CDR3 has 16 amino acids. Time point given: pre-sensitization, week 0. Treatment given: therapeutic diphenylcyclopropenone sensitization with weekly scalp DPC. Drawing of blood took place ahead of applying each patch test. This receptor was obtained from a man between 18 and 35 years old with alopecia areata. Some clones in this sample may be carry-over from other donors' samples. The sample here was whole blood, taken in connection with sensitization to the hapten diphenylcyclopropenone (DPC). The chain carries TRBV7-2 and TRBJ1-2; D is undetermined. The CDR3 sequence: CASSLTLLEVSYGYTF. CDR3 bases: TGTGCCAGCAGCTTAACCCTCCTTGAGGTCTCCTATGGCTACACCTTC.